This T cell receptor (beta chain) appears in the sequencing data of a study of T-cell reconstitution after alpha-beta-depleted transplantation in children. The CDR3 runs to 16 residues. CDR1 SGHVS and CDR2 FNYEAQ come from the germline V gene. Trimming cost V 5 bases and J 0 bases; bases outside gene matches: 6. TCRbeta library construction was performed incorporating unique molecular identifiers. TCRdb reprocessed the PCR reads with MiXCR, giving one entry per CDR3 protein. The data contain about 410,000 distinct CDR3 sequences, 20% of them singletons. The chain combines TRBV7-6 with TRBJ1-3; 8 bases are a match to TRBD1. The TCR comes from a human donor who donated a stem cell graft to a child with acute myeloid leukemia. The material was PBMCs from the stem cell graft donor, obtained from the stem cell graft. DNA of the CDR3: TGTGCCAGCAGCCCCGGACAGGGCTACTCTGGAAACACCATATATTTT. It translates to CASSPGQGYSGNTIYF.